Reported below is one T cell receptor beta chain. Its target is unknown. These data belong to a study of graft-versus-host responses after intestinal transplantation. Study-wide points: Within the allografts of patients who had graft-donor T cell macrochimerism, graft-versus-host to host-versus-graft clonal ratios were high.

The assay was immunoSEQ multiplex PCR, and TCRdb's table has in-frame clones only and misses some. The repertoire holds about 110,000 clones, about 92% seen once, with roughly 1.2% in the top ten. The CDR3 consists of 16 residues. From germline, CDR1 is SGHVS and CDR2 FNYEAQ. V dropped 1 base and J dropped 1 base, with 11 bases sitting between them. This sequence was found in a human donor who was the organ donor for an intestinal transplant. Here the sequenced sample was unstimulated CD8+ T cells sorted from spleen or lymph node cells, taken before transplant. This chain uses TRBV7-6 with TRBJ2-1; the D gene is possibly TRBD1 (6 bases). CDR3 protein: CASSLVGDISYNEQFF. In DNA, the CDR3 is TGTGCCAGCAGCTTAGTCGGGGACATATCCTACAATGAGCAGTTCTTC.